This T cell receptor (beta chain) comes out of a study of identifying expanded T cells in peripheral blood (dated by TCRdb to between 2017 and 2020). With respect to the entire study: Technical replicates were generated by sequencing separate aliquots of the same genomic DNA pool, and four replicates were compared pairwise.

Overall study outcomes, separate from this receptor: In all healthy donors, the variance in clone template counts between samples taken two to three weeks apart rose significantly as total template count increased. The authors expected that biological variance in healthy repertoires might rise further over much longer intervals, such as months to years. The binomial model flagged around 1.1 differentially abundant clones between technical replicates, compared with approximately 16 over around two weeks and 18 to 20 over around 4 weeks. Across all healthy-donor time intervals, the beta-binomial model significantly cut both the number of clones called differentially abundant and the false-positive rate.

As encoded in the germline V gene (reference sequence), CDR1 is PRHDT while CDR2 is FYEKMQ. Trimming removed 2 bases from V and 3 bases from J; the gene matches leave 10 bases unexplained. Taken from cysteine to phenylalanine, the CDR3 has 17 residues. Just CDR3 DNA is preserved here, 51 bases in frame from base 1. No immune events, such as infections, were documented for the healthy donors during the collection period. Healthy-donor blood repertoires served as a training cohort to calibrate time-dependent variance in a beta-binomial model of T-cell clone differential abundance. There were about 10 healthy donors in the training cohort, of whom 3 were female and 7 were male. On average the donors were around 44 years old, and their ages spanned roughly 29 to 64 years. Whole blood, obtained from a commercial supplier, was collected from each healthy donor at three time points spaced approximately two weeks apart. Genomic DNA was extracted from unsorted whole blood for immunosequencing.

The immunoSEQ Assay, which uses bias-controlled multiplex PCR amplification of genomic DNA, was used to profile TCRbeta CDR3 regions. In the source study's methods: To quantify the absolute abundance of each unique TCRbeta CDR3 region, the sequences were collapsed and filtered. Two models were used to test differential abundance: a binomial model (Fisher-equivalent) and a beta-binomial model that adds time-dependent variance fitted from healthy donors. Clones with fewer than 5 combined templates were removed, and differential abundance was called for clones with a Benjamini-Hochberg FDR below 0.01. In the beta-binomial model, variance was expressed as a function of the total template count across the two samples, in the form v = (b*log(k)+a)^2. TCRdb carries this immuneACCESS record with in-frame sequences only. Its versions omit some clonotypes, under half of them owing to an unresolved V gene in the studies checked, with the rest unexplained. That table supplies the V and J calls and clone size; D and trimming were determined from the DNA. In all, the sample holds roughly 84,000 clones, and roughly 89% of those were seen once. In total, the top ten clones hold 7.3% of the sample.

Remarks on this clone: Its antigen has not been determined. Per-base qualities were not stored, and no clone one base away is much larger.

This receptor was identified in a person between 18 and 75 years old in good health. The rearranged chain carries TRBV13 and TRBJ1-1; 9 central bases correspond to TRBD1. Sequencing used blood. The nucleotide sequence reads TGTGCCAGCAGCTTACCCGGGACACGGACAGGGGACACTGAAGCTTTCTTT. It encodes CASSLPGTRTGDTEAFF.